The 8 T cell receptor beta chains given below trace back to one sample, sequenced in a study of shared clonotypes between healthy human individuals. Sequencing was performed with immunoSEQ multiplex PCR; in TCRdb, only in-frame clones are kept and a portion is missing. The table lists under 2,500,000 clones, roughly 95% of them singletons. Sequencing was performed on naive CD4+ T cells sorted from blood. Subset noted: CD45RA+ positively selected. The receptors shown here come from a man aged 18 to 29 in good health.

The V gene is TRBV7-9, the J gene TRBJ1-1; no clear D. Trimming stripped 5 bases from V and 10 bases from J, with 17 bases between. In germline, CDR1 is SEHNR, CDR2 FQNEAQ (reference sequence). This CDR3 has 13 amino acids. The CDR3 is CASSPVAAMGAFF. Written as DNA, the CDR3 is TGTGCCAGCAGCCCGGTGGCAGCCATGGGAGCTTTCTTT.

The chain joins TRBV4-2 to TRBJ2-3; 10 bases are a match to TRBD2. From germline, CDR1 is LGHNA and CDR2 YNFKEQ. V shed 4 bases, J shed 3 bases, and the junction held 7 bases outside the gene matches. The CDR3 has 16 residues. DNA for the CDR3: TGTGCCAGCAGCCGCCTAGCGGGGGCAGGGACAGATACGCAGTATTTT. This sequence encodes CASSRLAGAGTDTQYF.

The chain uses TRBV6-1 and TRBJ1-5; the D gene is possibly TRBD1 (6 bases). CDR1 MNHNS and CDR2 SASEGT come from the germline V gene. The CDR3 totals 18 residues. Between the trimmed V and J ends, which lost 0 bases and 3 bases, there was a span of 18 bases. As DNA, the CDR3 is TGTGCCAGCAGTGAAGCCATCGGGCGACAGGCCTACAATCAGCCCCAGCATTTT. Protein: CASSEAIGRQAYNQPQHF.

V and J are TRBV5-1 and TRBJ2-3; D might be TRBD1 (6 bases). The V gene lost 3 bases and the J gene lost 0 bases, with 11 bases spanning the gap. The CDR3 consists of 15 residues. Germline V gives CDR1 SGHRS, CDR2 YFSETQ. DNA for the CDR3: TGCGCCAGCAGCTCCGGACAGTTAAGCACAGATACGCAGTATTTT. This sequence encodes CASSSGQLSTDTQYF.

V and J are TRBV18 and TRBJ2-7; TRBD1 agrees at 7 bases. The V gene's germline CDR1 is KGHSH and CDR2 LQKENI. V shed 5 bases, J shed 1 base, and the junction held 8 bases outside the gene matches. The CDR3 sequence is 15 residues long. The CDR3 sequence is CASSADRSMSYEQYF. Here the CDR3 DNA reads TGTGCCAGCTCAGCGGACAGGAGTATGTCCTACGAGCAGTACTTC.

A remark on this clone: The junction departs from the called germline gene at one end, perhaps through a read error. The CDR3 bases are TGTGCCAGCAGGGGTCCCCAGGAGGTCTTC. This sequence encodes CASRGPQEVF. This chain links TRBV2 with TRBJ2-1; D perhaps matches TRBD2 (5 bases). The CDR3 length is 10 residues. Per the germline V gene, CDR1 is SNHLY and CDR2 is FYNNEI.

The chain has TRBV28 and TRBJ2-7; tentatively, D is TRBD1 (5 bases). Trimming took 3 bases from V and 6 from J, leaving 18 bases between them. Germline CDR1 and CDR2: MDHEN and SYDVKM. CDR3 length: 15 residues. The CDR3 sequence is CASSFNRAGLVEQYF. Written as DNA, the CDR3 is TGTGCCAGCAGTTTCAATAGGGCAGGGTTAGTCGAGCAGTACTTC.

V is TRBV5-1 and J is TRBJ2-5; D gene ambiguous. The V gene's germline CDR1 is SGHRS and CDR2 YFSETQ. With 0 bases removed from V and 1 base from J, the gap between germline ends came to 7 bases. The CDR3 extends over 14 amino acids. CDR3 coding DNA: TGCGCCAGCAGCTTGGCTCAAATCCAAGAGACCCAGTACTTC. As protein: CASSLAQIQETQYF.